A single sample is the source of the 19 T cell receptor beta chains below, sequenced in a study of T-cell reconstitution after alpha-beta-depleted transplantation in children. Unique molecular identifiers were incorporated into the prepared TCRbeta library. One entry per CDR3 protein, called by TCRdb with MiXCR from the PCR reads. The sample yields some 200,000 distinct CDR3 sequences, less than 15% seen once. This specimen was PBMCs from the stem cell graft donor, taken from the stem cell graft. The source is a human donor who donated a stem cell graft to a child with acute lymphoblastic leukemia.

A remark on this clonotype: With a much larger clone just one base away, this may be a read error. The chain links TRBV20-1 to TRBJ2-7, with 9 bases lining up with TRBD2. Germline V CDR1 and CDR2: DFQATT, SNEGSKA (reference sequence). The CDR3 extends over 15 amino acids. The CDR3 region is CSARDFIAGVYDQYF. DNA for the CDR3: TGCAGTGCTAGAGATTTTATAGCGGGAGTCTACGACCAGTACTTC.

This rearrangement joins TRBV11-1 to TRBJ2-5; perhaps TRBD1 as D (5 bases). CDR1 and CDR2 (germline): SGHAT, FQDESV (reference sequence). The CDR3 is 19 residues long. Trimming left V 5 bases short and J 5 bases short, with 30 bases between. The CDR3 DNA reads as TGTGCCAGCAGCCCTGGGCCCCTTGTCAGGGCCCCGGCGCGTGAGACCCAGTACTTC. Amino acid sequence: CASSPGPLVRAPARETQYF.

This clonotype was seen many times. This chain uses TRBV7-6 with TRBJ2-7; D possibly corresponds to TRBD1 (5 bases). The CDR3 covers 14 residues. The germline V and J ends were trimmed by 2 bases and 2 bases, with 10 bases remaining between them. Germline CDR1 is SGHVS and CDR2 is FNYEAQ. The CDR3 protein is CASSLSQGAYEQYF. For the CDR3, the DNA is TGTGCCAGCAGCTTAAGTCAGGGCGCCTACGAGCAGTACTTC.

This clonotype was detected many times. The chain joins TRBV29-1 to TRBJ2-5; tentative D call: TRBD2 (5 bases). The CDR3 totals 14 residues. Germline V gives CDR1 SQVTM, CDR2 ANQGSEA. V dropped 3 bases and J dropped 4 bases, with 15 bases sitting between them. In DNA form, the CDR3 reads TGCAGCGTTGATAGGACCGGGCGGGCAGAGACCCAGTACTTC. It encodes CSVDRTGRAETQYF.

The chain couples TRBV11-3 to TRBJ1-1; a weak D match, TRBD1 (5 bases). The length of the CDR3 is 14 residues. The V gene's germline CDR1 is SGHNT and CDR2 YENEEA. Trimming removed 5 bases from V and 6 bases from J, with 16 bases in between. CDR3 sequence: CASSRSPGLAEAFF. The CDR3 nucleotides are TGTGCCAGCAGCCGTAGCCCGGGACTTGCTGAAGCTTTCTTT.

This clonotype has at least ten counts. The V call is TRBV7-9, the J call TRBJ2-7, with a tentative D call TRBD2 (7 bases). Germline V gene lookup returns CDR1 SEHNR and CDR2 FQNEAQ (reference sequence). Trimming stripped 0 bases from V and 4 bases from J, with 10 bases between. The CDR3 runs 14 residues. This CDR3 reads CASSLAGRGYEQYF. The CDR3 DNA reads as TGTGCCAGCAGCTTAGCGGGGAGGGGGTACGAGCAGTACTTC.

This clonotype was recorded many times. CDR3 nucleotide sequence: TGTGCCAGCAGTCCCCAGGGGAGACACAATGAGCAGTTCTTC. This encodes CASSPQGRHNEQFF. This chain links TRBV27 with TRBJ2-1; the D gene is possibly TRBD1 (6 bases). The CDR3 spans 14 residues. Germline V lookup: CDR1 MNHEY, CDR2 SMNVEV (reference sequence). V lost 5 bases and J 5 bases, leaving 13 bases between the germline ends.

In its sample, this clonotype was seen many times. The CDR3 DNA sequence: TGCAGTGCCGTATCCGCTAGCGGGAGGGCCTTGAATGAGCAGTTCTTC. It specifies CSAVSASGRALNEQFF. This sequence joins TRBV20-1 and TRBJ2-1; 12 nucleotides match TRBD2. The trim removed 6 bases at V and 7 bases at J, leaving 13 bases unmatched. Germline V lookup: CDR1 DFQATT, CDR2 SNEGSKA (reference sequence). This CDR3 region has 16 residues.

This clonotype was detected ten times or more. The V call is TRBV29-1, the J call TRBJ2-1; 7 nucleotides line up with TRBD2. Germline V lookup: CDR1 SQVTM, CDR2 ANQGSEA. The junction had 7 bases not matched to a gene; V was cut back by 5 bases and J by 3 bases. This CDR3 contains 14 residues. The chain's CDR3 is CSVTERGLYNEQFF. CDR3 bases: TGCAGCGTTACTGAGCGGGGTCTCTACAATGAGCAGTTCTTC.

This clonotype was observed a handful of times. V is TRBV6-2 or TRBV6-3 and J is TRBJ2-7, with 9 bases that match TRBD2. The CDR3 has 14 residues. With 7 bases clipped from V and 3 bases from J, the junction kept 7 bases outside the gene matches. Germline V gene sequence: CDR1 MNHEY, CDR2 SVGEGT. The chain's CDR3 is CASTSTSGDYEQYF. The CDR3 DNA is TGTGCCAGCACCTCGACTAGCGGAGACTACGAGCAGTACTTC.

This clonotype turned up a few times. The rearrangement links TRBV6-1 to TRBJ2-3; D is possibly TRBD1 or TRBD2 (5 bases each). This CDR3 has 16 residues. Germline CDR1 is MNHNS and CDR2 is SASEGT. V gave up 7 bases and J gave up 6 bases, with 23 bases separating them. CDR3 in amino acids: CASKGRQSTKRDTQYF. The CDR3 DNA is TGTGCCAGCAAGGGGCGACAGTCGACTAAGCGGGATACGCAGTATTTT.

DNA for the CDR3: TGTGCCTGGACCCAGGGGGCGCAAGAAGATACGCAGTATTTT. This encodes CAWTQGAQEDTQYF. The chain joins TRBV30 to TRBJ2-3, with 8 positions matching TRBD1. Germline CDR1 is GTSNPN and CDR2 is SVGIG (reference sequence). The CDR3 runs 14 residues. V trimming: 4 bases; J trimming: 5 bases; junction bases outside the gene matches: 8.

This clonotype has a count of ten or more. The V call is TRBV5-1, the J call TRBJ1-2, with D maybe TRBD1 (5 bases). Germline V gene sequence: CDR1 SGHRS, CDR2 YFSETQ. The CDR3 covers 14 residues. The V gene lost 2 bases and the J gene lost 4 bases, with 12 bases spanning the gap. The CDR3 spells CASSFGGAGYGYTF. In DNA, the CDR3 is TGCGCCAGCAGCTTCGGCGGGGCTGGCTATGGCTACACCTTC.

This clonotype showed up many times. This chain uses TRBV27 with TRBJ2-3, with D unresolved. CDR1 and CDR2 from the germline V gene are MNHEY and SMNVEV (reference sequence). This CDR3 is 17 amino acids long. Between the trimmed V and J ends, which lost 5 bases and 0 bases, there was a span of 18 bases. Written as DNA, the CDR3 is TGTGCCAGCAGTACAAGATTCGACACGACTAGCACAGATACGCAGTATTTT. Amino acid sequence: CASSTRFDTTSTDTQYF.

This clonotype was observed many times. The rearrangement uses TRBV5-4 and TRBJ2-3, with 8 bases matching TRBD2. The CDR3 loop spans 15 amino acids. V shed 1 base and J 2 bases; nucleotides not matched to a gene: 3. CDR1 and CDR2 from the germline V gene are SGHNT and YYREEE (reference sequence). The DNA for the CDR3 is TGTGCCAGCAGCTTGCCTAGCGGGCTCACAGATACGCAGTATTTT. This gives the protein CASSLPSGLTDTQYF.

This clonotype was picked up many times. The V and J genes are TRBV5-1 and TRBJ2-3, with a weak D call TRBD2 (7 bases). This CDR3 is built from 16 residues. Germline V lookup: CDR1 SGHRS, CDR2 YFSETQ. V dropped 4 bases and J dropped 0 bases, with 15 bases sitting between them. The CDR3 protein is CASSPEGGASTDTQYF. CDR3 coding DNA: TGCGCCAGCAGCCCCGAAGGGGGGGCGAGCACAGATACGCAGTATTTT.

This chain uses TRBV7-2 with TRBJ2-2; D is tentatively TRBD1 or TRBD2 (5 bases each). The CDR3 has 17 residues. The V end lost 7 bases, the J end lost 1 base, and 19 bases lay between the germline ends. Germline values: CDR1 SGHTA, CDR2 FQGNSA. The CDR3 reads CASTQRGDRVNTGELFF. The CDR3 DNA sequence: TGTGCCAGCACCCAGAGAGGGGATCGGGTGAACACCGGGGAGCTGTTTTTT.

Ten or more counts support this clonotype. V and J are TRBV7-2 and TRBJ2-1, with a possible D match to TRBD1 (5 bases). This CDR3 has 12 amino acids. V shed 2 bases and J shed 9 bases, with 8 bases lying between them. CDR1 and CDR2 (germline): SGHTA, FQGNSA. This CDR3 reads CASSLIGVEQFF. The CDR3 nucleotides read TGTGCCAGCAGCTTAATAGGGGTTGAGCAGTTCTTC.

About this clonotype itself: This may be a read error: a much more frequent sequence differs by one nucleotide. Without the conserved terminal phenylalanine or tryptophan, this CDR3 likely stems from a read error. The DNA is omitted, as the CDR3 cannot be located on it reliably, and the CDR3 follows TCRdb's listing. The chain is built from TRBV5-5 and TRBJ2-1; the table's D call of TRBD2 was not tested on the DNA. The CDR3 extends over 14 residues, inclusive of both ends. Germline values: CDR1 SGHKS, CDR2 YYEKEE (reference sequence). The chain's CDR3 is CASSLEGLAGGRFL.